A selection of T cell receptor beta chains follows, all from one sample in a study of control samples from healthy donors and cancer patients. The table came from immunoSEQ multiplex PCR; TCRdb's copy has only in-frame clones and leaves some out. Its table records some 180,000 clones. Material for sequencing was blood. The receptors here all came from a woman in her twenties or thirties in good health. The CDR3 runs from the conserved cysteine through the conserved F or W. D genes are given only for firm matches.

-	TRBV19	TRBJ1-6	TGTGCCAGTACCCCGTACAGGGAAAACGCGCCCCTCCACTTT	CASTPYRENAPLHF
-	TRBV5-1	TRBJ1-6	TGCGCCAGCAGCTTGGAACAGTATAATTCACCCCTCCACTTT	CASSLEQYNSPLHF
-	TRBV6-6	TRBJ2-7	TGTGCCAGTCGGGGCAGGGATAGCTCCTACGAGCAGTACTTC	CASRGRDSSYEQYF
-	TRBV5-1	TRBJ1-1	TGCGCCAGCAGCCTCGGACACTCCGTCATGAACACTGAAGCTTTCTTT	CASSLGHSVMNTEAFF
-	TRBV30	TRBJ2-4	TGTGCCTGGACGGAGAGGCGGGCAGGCAAAAACATTCAGTACTTC	CAWTERRAGKNIQYF
-	TRBV7-6	TRBJ2-7	TGTGCCAGCAGCTCAACCGGGACTGGCTCCTACGAGCAGTACTTC	CASSSTGTGSYEQYF
-	TRBV18	TRBJ1-4	TGTGCCAGCTCACCTGGGACGGAAAATGAAAAACTGTTTTTT	CASSPGTENEKLFF
-	TRBV5-1	TRBJ1-2	TGCGCCAGCAGCTTGAGGGCGGGGACAACGCGGGCTAACTATGGCTACACCTTC	CASSLRAGTTRANYGYTF
TRBD2	TRBV11-2	TRBJ2-7	TGTGCCAGCAGCGAGGGCCGGGGGGGGGTGTCTATGGCTGTGCAGTACTTC	CASSEGRGGVSMAVQYF
-	TRBV6-5	TRBJ2-4	TGTGCCAGCCTCGGAGGGGGAACCAAAAACATTCAGTACTTC	CASLGGGTKNIQYF